The TCR beta chain described here comes from a study of technical replicates of blood from a few donors. The V gene lost 2 bases and the J gene lost 7 bases, with 15 bases spanning the gap. In germline, CDR1 is SGHTA, CDR2 FQGNSA. This CDR3 spans 16 amino acids. The table came from immunoSEQ multiplex PCR; TCRdb's copy has only in-frame clones and leaves some out. The repertoire holds approximately 69,000 clones, with about 87% as singletons. The J gene is TRBJ1-6, the V gene TRBV7-2, with unresolved D. The receptor was derived from a human donor in good health. Some clones in this sample may be carry-over from other donors' samples. The sample taken for sequencing was PBMCs. DNA for the CDR3: TGTGCCAGCAGCTTAAGTAGGCCCGCGGAGAATTCACCCCTCCACTTT. Amino acids: CASSLSRPAENSPLHF. The full variable domain, with the rest looked up from reference TRBV7-2 and TRBJ1-6, is GAGVSQSPSNKVTEKGKDVELRCDPISGHTALYWYRQSLGQGLEFLIYFQGNSAPDKSGLPSDRFSAERTGGSVSTLTIQRTQQEDSAVYLCASSLSRPAENSPLHFGNGTRLTVT.